Sequencing of this T cell receptor beta chain was carried out in a study of shared clonotypes between healthy human individuals. Study context: CD4 naive and memory got three plates each, CD8 naive two, CD8 memory one.

The CD4+ fraction was divided into a CD45RA+ naive subset and a CD45RA-negative memory subset. Profiling relied on immunoSEQ multiplex PCR, and the TCRdb table lists in-frame clones only, not all of them. The sample yields more than 2 million clones, 90% to 97% seen once. General observations from the study: Clonotypes that were shared across four donors made up roughly 5.2% of naive CD4 clonotypes.

The germline V gene encodes CDR1 ENHRY and CDR2 SYGVKD. Trimming shortened V by 10 bases and J by 0 bases, and 13 bases separated the two germline ends. This CDR3 has 14 amino acids. Of note for this clone: The antigen is unknown.

The sample taken for sequencing was naive CD4+ T cells sorted from blood. The subset denotes: CD45RA+ positively selected. The gene calls are TRBV10-3 and TRBJ1-5, with unresolved D. The clonotype originates from a man between 18 and 29 years old in good health. The CDR3: CATTSTGSNQPQHF. As DNA, the CDR3 is TGTGCCACCACAAGCACCGGTAGCAATCAGCCCCAGCATTTT.